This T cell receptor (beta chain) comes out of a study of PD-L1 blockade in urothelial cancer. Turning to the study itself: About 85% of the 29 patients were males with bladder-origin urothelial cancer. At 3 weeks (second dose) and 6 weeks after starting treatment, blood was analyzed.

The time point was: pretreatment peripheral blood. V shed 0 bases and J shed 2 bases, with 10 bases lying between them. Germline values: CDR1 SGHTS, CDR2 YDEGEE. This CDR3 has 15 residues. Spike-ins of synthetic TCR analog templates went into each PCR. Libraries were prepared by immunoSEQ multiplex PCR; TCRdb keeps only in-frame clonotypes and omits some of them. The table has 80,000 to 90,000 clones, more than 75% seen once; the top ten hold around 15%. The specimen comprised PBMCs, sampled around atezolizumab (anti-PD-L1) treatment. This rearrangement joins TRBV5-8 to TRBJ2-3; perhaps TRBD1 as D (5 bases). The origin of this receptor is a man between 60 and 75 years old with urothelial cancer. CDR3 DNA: TGTGCCAGCAGCTTGGAGTGGGGCCTCACAGATACGCAGTATTTT. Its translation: CASSLEWGLTDTQYF.